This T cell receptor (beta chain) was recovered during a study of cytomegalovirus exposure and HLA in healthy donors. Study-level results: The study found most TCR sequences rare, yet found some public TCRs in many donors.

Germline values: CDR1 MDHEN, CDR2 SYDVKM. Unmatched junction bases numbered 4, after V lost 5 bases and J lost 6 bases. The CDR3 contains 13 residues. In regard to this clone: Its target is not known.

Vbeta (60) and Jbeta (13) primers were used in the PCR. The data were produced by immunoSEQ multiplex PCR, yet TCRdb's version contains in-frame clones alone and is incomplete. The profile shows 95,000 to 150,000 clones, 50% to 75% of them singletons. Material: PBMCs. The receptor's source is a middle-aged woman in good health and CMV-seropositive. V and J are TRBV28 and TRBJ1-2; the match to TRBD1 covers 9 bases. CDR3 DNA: TGTGCCAGCAGTCAACGGGACAGGGATGGCTACACCTTC. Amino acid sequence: CASSQRDRDGYTF.